The 9 T cell receptor beta chains below come from one sample, sequenced in a study of PD-L1 blockade in urothelial cancer. Time point in this sample: peripheral blood 6 weeks after treatment start. Some clones are missing from TCRdb's copy, which holds only in-frame ones; the method was immunoSEQ multiplex PCR. The sample carries around 110,000 clones, 75% to 90% recorded once. Sequenced here: PBMCs, sampled around atezolizumab (anti-PD-L1) treatment. The receptors come from a man between 60 and 75 years old with urothelial cancer.

The V call is TRBV15, the J call TRBJ2-5; 7 nucleotides align to TRBD2. V was clipped by 4 bases and J by 4 bases; unmatched bases: 3. CDR1 and CDR2 (germline): LNHNV, YYDKDF (reference sequence). This CDR3 has 13 amino acids. The CDR3, as DNA: TGTGCCACCAGCATCGTAGCGGGAGAGACCCAGTACTTC. The encoded protein is CATSIVAGETQYF.

The V call is TRBV30, the J call TRBJ1-4; TRBD1 is a possible D gene (5 bases). This CDR3 region has 15 residues. The germline gives CDR1 GTSNPN, CDR2 SVGIG (reference sequence). The germline V and J ends were trimmed by 0 bases and 8 bases, with 16 bases remaining between them. This chain's CDR3 is CAWSVLGGGEEKLFF. Written as DNA, the CDR3 is TGTGCCTGGAGTGTACTCGGGGGGGGAGAGGAAAAACTGTTTTTT.

The chain employs TRBV18 and TRBJ1-1; 9 bases are shared with TRBD1. Germline loops: CDR1 KGHSH, CDR2 LQKENI. The trim removed 3 bases at V and 5 bases at J, leaving 13 bases unmatched. The CDR3 runs to 17 residues. Here the CDR3 reads CASSPPTGGSVGTEAFF. For the CDR3, the DNA is TGTGCCAGCTCACCTCCCACAGGGGGCTCTGTAGGGACTGAAGCTTTCTTT.

The chain uses TRBV18 and TRBJ2-7; 9 bases map to TRBD1. V was pared by 3 bases and J by 1 base, with 7 bases of the junction left unmatched. This CDR3 spans 16 amino acids. CDR1 is KGHSH and CDR2 is LQKENI in the germline V gene. This CDR3 is CASSPRAGTGSYEQYF. The CDR3 DNA is TGTGCCAGCTCACCTCGGGCCGGGACAGGGTCCTACGAGCAGTACTTC.

This clone occurred many times. The chain recombines TRBV4-2 with TRBJ2-7, with D possibly TRBD2 on 5 matching bases. The germline V gene encodes CDR1 LGHNA and CDR2 YNFKEQ. CDR3 size: 14 residues. V was cut by 3 bases and J by 2 bases, with 11 bases left in between. DNA for the CDR3: TGTGCCAGCAGCCAGCAACTAGGTCCCTACGAGCAGTACTTC. It specifies CASSQQLGPYEQYF.

This sequence joins TRBV18 and TRBJ2-5; D is undetermined. The CDR3 spans 12 residues. Germline V gene sequence: CDR1 KGHSH, CDR2 LQKENI. The V end lost 3 bases, the J end lost 5 bases, and 7 bases lay between the germline ends. CDR3 nucleotides: TGTGCCAGCTCACCCCCCGAGGAGACCCAGTACTTC. Amino acid sequence: CASSPPEETQYF.

The chain employs TRBV6-4 and TRBJ2-5; D remains ambiguous. CDR3 length equals 13 residues. Germline CDR1 reads MRHNA; CDR2 reads SNTAGT. Trimming shortened V by 10 bases and J by 4 bases, and 16 bases separated the two germline ends. The CDR3 here is CATSTRARETQYF. CDR3 DNA: TGTGCCACTTCCACTCGCGCCCGAGAGACCCAGTACTTC.

This clone was detected a few times. This rearrangement joins TRBV28 to TRBJ1-2; 7 bases fit TRBD1. Losses at the gene ends were 4 bases for V and 8 bases for J; bases not matched to a gene: 7. This CDR3 is 13 amino acids long. Germline V gives CDR1 MDHEN, CDR2 SYDVKM. CDR3 nucleotide sequence: TGTGCCAGCAGTTCGGACAGGCTAGGCGGCTACACCTTC. It specifies CASSSDRLGGYTF.

The chain uses TRBV10-3 and TRBJ1-2; 8 nucleotides agree with TRBD1. Per germline, CDR1 ENHRY and CDR2 SYGVKD. Trimming at V came to 2 bases and at J to 7 bases, leaving 6 bases not matched to a gene. There are 14 residues in the CDR3. CDR3 in amino acids: CAISELETGVGYTF. The CDR3 DNA follows: TGTGCCATCAGTGAGCTTGAGACAGGGGTTGGCTACACCTTC.